What follows are 9 T cell receptor beta chains derived from one specimen sequenced in a study of OX40 agonist ivuxolimab in advanced cancers. Assay: immunoSEQ multiplex PCR; the TCRdb copy retains only in-frame clones and omits some. The sample lists tens of thousands of clones, roughly 90% occurring once. The specimen was CD4+ or CD8+ T cells sorted from blood, collected in a trial of the OX40 agonist ivuxolimab. Source of these receptors: an adult with an advanced solid tumor such as melanoma, head and neck, liver or kidney cancer.

The chain has TRBV28 and TRBJ2-4; TRBD1 matches 11 bases. This CDR3 contains 15 residues. V was pared by 2 bases and J by 7 bases, with 4 bases of the junction left unmatched. Germline CDR1 reads MDHEN; CDR2 reads SYDVKM. The CDR3 protein is CASSLSGQGANIQYF. DNA for the CDR3: TGTGCCAGCAGTTTAAGTGGACAGGGGGCGAACATTCAGTACTTC.

The chain is built from TRBV5-4 and TRBJ1-5; 7 bases fit TRBD1. Germline CDR1 SGHNT, CDR2 YYREEE (reference sequence). The CDR3 is 16 amino acids. The J segment lost 2 bases and the V segment lost 2 bases, leaving 7 bases of the junction unmatched. The CDR3 coding sequence is TGTGCCAGCAGCTTAGGGCACAGGGGAGGCAATCAGCCCCAGCATTTT. This codes for CASSLGHRGGNQPQHF.

This clone was observed once. The chain recombines TRBV10-1 with TRBJ2-1; 9 nucleotides align to TRBD1. The CDR3 consists of 14 residues. V was clipped by 5 bases and J by 4 bases; unmatched bases: 3. The V gene's germline CDR1 is WNHNN and CDR2 SYGVQD (reference sequence). CDR3 nucleotides: TGCGCCAGCAGTAGGACAGGGGTTTACAATGAGCAGTTCTTC. This translates into CASSRTGVYNEQFF.

The rearrangement links TRBV5-4 to TRBJ2-7; TRBD1 matches at 12 bases. Germline loops: CDR1 SGHNT, CDR2 YYREEE (reference sequence). The CDR3 covers 15 residues. After removal of 4 bases from V and 7 bases from J, the junction contained 9 bases not matched to a gene. The CDR3, as DNA: TGTGCCAGCAGCACACCGGGACAGGGGGCTCGGGAGCAGTACTTC. Its translation: CASSTPGQGAREQYF.

The chain carries TRBV5-5 and TRBJ1-4, with D possibly being TRBD1 (6 bases). The CDR3 is 17 residues long. V was shortened by 0 bases and J by 3 bases, with 15 bases between the two germline ends. Germline values: CDR1 SGHKS, CDR2 YYEKEE (reference sequence). The CDR3 coding sequence is TGTGCCAGCAGCTTGGGACCACAGGGTGCGGCTAATGAAAAACTGTTTTTT. It specifies CASSLGPQGAANEKLFF.

For this clone: One end of the junction does not line up with germline, which may come from a read error. The chain joins TRBV20-1 to TRBJ2-5; D unclear. Germline values: CDR1 DFQATT, CDR2 SNEGSKA (reference sequence). This CDR3 spans 10 amino acids. The CDR3 coding sequence is TGCAGTGCTTATCAAGAGGCCCAGTACTTC. This codes for CSAYQEAQYF.

This rearrangement joins TRBV27 to TRBJ2-1; D possibly matches TRBD1 or TRBD2 (6 bases each). Trimming removed 1 base at V and 0 bases at J, with 16 bases between. CDR1 and CDR2 (germline): MNHEY, SMNVEV (reference sequence). The CDR3 length is 18 residues. The CDR3 region is CASSLWGARMSSYNEQFF. CDR3 coding DNA: TGTGCCAGCAGTTTATGGGGGGCCCGAATGAGCTCCTACAATGAGCAGTTCTTC.

The chain links TRBV15 to TRBJ2-1; D is undetermined. The CDR3 spans 17 residues. Germline-derived CDR1 and CDR2 are LNHNV and YYDKDF (reference sequence). V was shortened by 7 bases and J by 7 bases, with 26 bases between the two germline ends. The CDR3 sequence is CATNPSGQRASLNEQFF. The DNA for the CDR3 is TGTGCCACCAACCCCTCTGGCCAGCGAGCATCCTTGAATGAGCAGTTCTTC.

The chain has TRBV5-5 and TRBJ1-4; D is ambiguous. Trimming took off 5 bases at V and 4 bases at J, with 12 bases between the two ends. The germline V gene encodes CDR1 SGHKS and CDR2 YYEKEE (reference sequence). The CDR3 covers 14 residues. The CDR3 nucleotides read TGTGCCAGCAGTCAATCTGGTTTTAATGAAAAACTGTTTTTT. This sequence encodes CASSQSGFNEKLFF.